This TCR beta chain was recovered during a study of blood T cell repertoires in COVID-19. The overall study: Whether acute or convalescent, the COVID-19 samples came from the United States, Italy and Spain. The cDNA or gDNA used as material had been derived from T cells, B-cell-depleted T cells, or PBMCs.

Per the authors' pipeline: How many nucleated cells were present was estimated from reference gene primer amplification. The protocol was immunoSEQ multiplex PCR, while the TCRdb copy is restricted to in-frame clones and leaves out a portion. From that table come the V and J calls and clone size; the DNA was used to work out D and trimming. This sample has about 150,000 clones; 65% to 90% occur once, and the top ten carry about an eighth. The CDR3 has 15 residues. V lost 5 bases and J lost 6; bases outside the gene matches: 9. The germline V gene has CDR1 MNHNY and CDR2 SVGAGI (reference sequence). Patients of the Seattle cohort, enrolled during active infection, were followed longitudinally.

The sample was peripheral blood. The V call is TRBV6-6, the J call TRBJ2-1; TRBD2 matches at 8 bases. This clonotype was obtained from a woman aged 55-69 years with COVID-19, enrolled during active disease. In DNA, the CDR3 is TGTGCCAGCAGTATAAGCGGGGGCCCCGGCAATGAGCAGTTCTTC. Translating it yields CASSISGGPGNEQFF.